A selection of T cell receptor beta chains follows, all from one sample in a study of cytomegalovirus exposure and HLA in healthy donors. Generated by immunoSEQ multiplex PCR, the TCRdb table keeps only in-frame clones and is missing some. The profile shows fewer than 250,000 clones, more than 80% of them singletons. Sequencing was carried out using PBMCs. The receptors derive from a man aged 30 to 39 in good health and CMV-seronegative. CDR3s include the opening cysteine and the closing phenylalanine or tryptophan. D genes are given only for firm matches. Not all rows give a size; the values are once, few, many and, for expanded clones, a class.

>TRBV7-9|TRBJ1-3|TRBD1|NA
TGTGCCAGCAGCTCAATCCGGACAGGCCGACCAAACACCATATATTTT
CASSSIRTGRPNTIYF
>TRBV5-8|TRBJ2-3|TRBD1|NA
TGTGCCAGCAGCACGGACAGGGGGTTTCCAGATACGCAGTATTTT
CASSTDRGFPDTQYF
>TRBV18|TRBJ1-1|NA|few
TGTGCCAGCTCACCAGAATCGTGGGCAGGGAACACTGAAGCTTTCTTT
CASSPESWAGNTEAFF
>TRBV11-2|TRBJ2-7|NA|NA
TGTGCCAGCAGCCCCTTTGGGGGAGGATACGAGCAGTACTTC
CASSPFGGGYEQYF
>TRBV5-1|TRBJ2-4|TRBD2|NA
TGCGCCAGCAGCTTGGCCGGGGGGGCGGGAAACTTC
CASSLAGGAGNF
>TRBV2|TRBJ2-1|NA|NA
TGTGCCAGCAGTGAAGACCAGGGAATCTTGTCCTACAATGAGCAGTTCTTC
CASSEDQGILSYNEQFF
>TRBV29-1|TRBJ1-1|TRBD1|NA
TGCAGCGTTGAAACCCCAAGGGGGCCGAACACTGAAGCTTTCTTT
CSVETPRGPNTEAFF
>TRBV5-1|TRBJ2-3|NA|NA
TGCGCCAGCAGCTCCGGGAGCACAGATACGCAGTATTTT
CASSSGSTDTQYF
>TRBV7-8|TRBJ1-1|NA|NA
TGTGCCAGCAGCTTAGCGACCGCTACAGGGACTGAAGCTTTCTTT
CASSLATATGTEAFF
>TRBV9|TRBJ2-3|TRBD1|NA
TGTGCCAGCAGCTCGTCCGGGACAGGGACCAATACGCAGTATTTT
CASSSSGTGTNTQYF
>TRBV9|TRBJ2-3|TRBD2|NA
TGTGCCAGCGGTAGCGGGGCGCCCACAGATACGCAGTATTTT
CASGSGAPTDTQYF
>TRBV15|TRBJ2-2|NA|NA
TGTGCCACTCGGGTGGTTGGTTTATCGAACACCGGGGAGCTGTTTTTT
CATRVVGLSNTGELFF
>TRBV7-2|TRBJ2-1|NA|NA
TGTGCCAGCAGCGAGGAGGGCCTAGGCTACAATGAGCAGTTCTTC
CASSEEGLGYNEQFF
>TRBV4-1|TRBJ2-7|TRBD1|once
TGCGCCAGCAGCCACCTTGGGACAGCGCCCTACGAGCAGTACTTC
CASSHLGTAPYEQYF
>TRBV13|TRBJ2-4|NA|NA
TGTGCCAGCAGCTTAGGCCGAGGAGGGATAAAAAACATTCAGTACTTC
CASSLGRGGIKNIQYF
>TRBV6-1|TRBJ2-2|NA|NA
TGTGCCAGCACAGGCGACAGGCCACACACCGGGGAGCTGTTTTTT
CASTGDRPHTGELFF
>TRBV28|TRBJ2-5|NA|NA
TGTGCCAGCATAAAGGGGGGGCGCGCCCTCGTAAAGTACTTC
CASIKGGRALVKYF